This TCR beta chain was observed in a study of OX40 agonist ivuxolimab in advanced cancers. Autoimmune disease history or systemic immunosuppression was exclusionary. Study-wide points: Undetermined was the antigen specificity of the expanded peripheral T cells.

This clone is a singleton in its sample. Its matching antigen is unknown. The method was immunoSEQ multiplex PCR; TCRdb's version includes in-frame clones alone and lacks a portion of them. In the table there are approximately 49,000 clones, less than 85% of which are singletons. The germline gives CDR1 MNHEY, CDR2 SMNVEV (reference sequence). V was pared by 5 bases and J by 5 bases, with 24 bases between. This CDR3 spans 17 amino acids. The sample consisted of CD4+ or CD8+ T cells sorted from blood, taken in a trial of the OX40 agonist ivuxolimab. The gene calls are TRBV27 and TRBJ2-5; either TRBD1 or TRBD2 may fit D (6 bases each). This clonotype was sampled from an adult with an advanced solid tumor such as melanoma, head and neck, liver or kidney cancer. CDR3 sequence reads: CASSGSWRVGGRETQYF. The DNA for the CDR3 is TGTGCCAGCAGTGGGAGTTGGAGGGTTGGGGGCAGGGAGACCCAGTACTTC.